These T cell receptor beta chains were read from a single sample in a study of T-cell memory formation after mild COVID-19. MiXCR, run by TCRdb on the 5' RACE reads, gives a single entry per CDR3 protein. The data hold roughly 600,000 distinct CDR3 sequences, with 18% observed a single time. Sequencing used PBMCs or a T cell subset sorted from them (not recorded which). The receptors come from an adult woman who had mild COVID-19 (a few samples of this study predate the infection). Cell type and time point are not known. Both conserved end residues are part of each CDR3. The D gene is left open where the match is weak. A row's size may be missing; if present it is once, few, many or a size class.

j_call,clone_size,v_call,d_call,cdr3_nt,cdr3_aa
TRBJ2-2,few,TRBV24-1,NA,TGTGCCACCAGTGGCGTGAAGGTGACCGGGGAGCTGTTTTTT,CATSGVKVTGELFF
TRBJ1-2,few,TRBV25-1,NA,TGTGCCAGCAGTGAAGGGGCAGCTGGGGCCTATGGCTACACCTTC,CASSEGAAGAYGYTF
TRBJ2-2,many,TRBV7-7,NA,TGTGCCAGCAGCTTAGGTCGCGGAAACACCGGGGAGCTGTTTTTT,CASSLGRGNTGELFF
TRBJ2-5,many,TRBV7-9,TRBD2,TGTGCCAGCAGCTTAGGAACTGGCGGGGGAGAGACCCAGTACTTC,CASSLGTGGGETQYF
TRBJ2-5,NA,TRBV5-1,NA,TGCGCCAGCAGCTTGGTTGTGGATACCCAAGAGACCCAGTACTTC,CASSLVVDTQETQYF
TRBJ1-2,few,TRBV9,NA,TGTGCCAGCAGCGTCGCGGGGGCGGCCTATGGCTACACCTTC,CASSVAGAAYGYTF
TRBJ2-7,few,TRBV2,TRBD2,TGTGCCAGCACCCGAGGTCTAGCGGGATCTTCCTACGAGCAGTACTTC,CASTRGLAGSSYEQYF
TRBJ2-3,many,TRBV7-6,TRBD2,TGTGCCAGCAGCTTATCTTCCCCCGGAACCGGGACTAGCGCAAGTTTT,CASSLSSPGTGTSASF
TRBJ2-7,few,TRBV5-1,TRBD2,TGCGCCAGCAGCGTCACTAGCGGGGGGGCGCTGGACGAGCAGTACTTC,CASSVTSGGALDEQYF
TRBJ2-3,few,TRBV6-4,NA,TGTGCCAGCAGTGAAATCCCGCGGGATACGCAGTATTTT,CASSEIPRDTQYF
TRBJ1-3,few,TRBV18,TRBD1,TGTGCCAGCTCACCCGGACAGGACCGAAACACCATATATTTT,CASSPGQDRNTIYF
TRBJ1-5,NA,TRBV4-1,TRBD1,TGCGCCAGCAGCCGAAAAGGGGGGGACAGGGCCTTGTTGCCCCAGCATTTT,CASSRKGGDRALLPQHF
TRBJ1-2,NA,TRBV7-9,NA,TGTGCCAGCAGCCCCTGGGACACCTCTGGCTATGGCTACACCTTC,CASSPWDTSGYGYTF
TRBJ2-1,many,TRBV24-1,TRBD1,TGTGCCACCAGTGGCCCTGACAGGGGTAGCTCCTACAATGAGCAGTTCTTC,CATSGPDRGSSYNEQFF
TRBJ2-7,few,TRBV10-3,TRBD2,TGTGCCATCAGTGAAGGTCTAGCGGTAGTCGGCGAGCAGTACTTC,CAISEGLAVVGEQYF
TRBJ2-5,few,TRBV4-1,NA,TGCGCCAGCAGCCAAGAGTGGAGCGCGGCATGGGAGACCCAGTACTTC,CASSQEWSAAWETQYF
TRBJ2-7,NA,TRBV12-3/TRBV12-4,TRBD1,TGTGCCAGCACCCCGTACGAGGGGGCCCCCGAGCAGTACTTC,CASTPYEGAPEQYF
TRBJ2-2,few,TRBV10-3,NA,TGTGCCATCAGTGAGTCCACGGGCCGTTTGGTGACCGGGGAGCTGTTTTTT,CAISESTGRLVTGELFF
TRBJ2-1,NA,TRBV15,TRBD2,TGTGCCACCAGCAGAGATCGAATCGAGTTAGCGGGGGTAAAAAATGAGCAGTTCTTC,CATSRDRIELAGVKNEQFF
TRBJ2-1,once,TRBV18,TRBD1,TGTGCCAGCTTGCTGGGACAGGGAGGCAATGAGCAGTTCTTC,CASLLGQGGNEQFF
TRBJ1-1,NA,TRBV15,NA,TGTGCCACCAGCTTTAGGGTCGTGAACACTGAAGCTTTCTTT,CATSFRVVNTEAFF
TRBJ2-1,NA,TRBV7-9,NA,TGTGCCAGCAGCAAGGTGGGATTCGGTGAGCAGTTCTTC,CASSKVGFGEQFF
TRBJ2-2,NA,TRBV24-1,NA,TGTGCCACCAGTGCAGTGAACACCGGGGAGCTGTTTTTT,CATSAVNTGELFF
TRBJ2-2,NA,TRBV7-2,TRBD2,TGTGCCAGCAGCACCGGACTAGCGGGACCCGGGGAGCTGTTTTTT,CASSTGLAGPGELFF
TRBJ2-7,NA,TRBV14,NA,TGTGCCAGCAGCCCGTTATTTATGAGTGATGTGAGCTACGAGCAGTACTTC,CASSPLFMSDVSYEQYF
TRBJ2-1,few,TRBV4-1,NA,TGCGCCAGCAGCCACCCACAGCTCCCCCGGTTCTTC,CASSHPQLPRFF
TRBJ1-2,NA,TRBV6-2/TRBV6-3,NA,TGTGCCAGCAGCGTCCACAACTATGGCTACACCTTC,CASSVHNYGYTF
TRBJ1-2,NA,TRBV27,NA,TGTGCCAGCAGTTACGGTGGTACCTATGGCTACACCTTC,CASSYGGTYGYTF
TRBJ2-7,NA,TRBV19,NA,TGTGCCAGTAGTCATAGGTTAAGTGGCGGTTCAACCTACGAGCAGTACTTC,CASSHRLSGGSTYEQYF
TRBJ2-3,few,TRBV14,NA,TGTGCCAGCAGCCAAGATCGCAAACGGGGAGATACGCAGTATTTT,CASSQDRKRGDTQYF
TRBJ1-1,many,TRBV7-9,NA,TGTGCCAGCAGCTTGGCGGGGGTTAACACTGAAGCTTTCTTT,CASSLAGVNTEAFF
TRBJ1-1,few,TRBV29-1,NA,TGCAGCGGACTCGCAGTGGGGGGAGGCACTGAAGCTTTCTTT,CSGLAVGGGTEAFF
TRBJ2-3,NA,TRBV6-1,TRBD1,TGTGCCAGCAGTGAATTCGACAGGGGAGGCACAGATACGCAGTATTTT,CASSEFDRGGTDTQYF
TRBJ2-4,NA,TRBV5-1,TRBD2,TGCGCCAGCAGCTTTACCGGGACTAGCGGCTCCAAAAACATTCAGTACTTC,CASSFTGTSGSKNIQYF
TRBJ1-4,NA,TRBV12-3/TRBV12-4,NA,TGTGCCAGCACCACCTCGGGGGGCGGTGAAAAACTGTTTTTT,CASTTSGGGEKLFF
TRBJ2-1,many,TRBV5-6,NA,TGTGCCAGCAGCCACGGACATACCTACAATGAGCAGTTCTTC,CASSHGHTYNEQFF
TRBJ1-2,few,TRBV20-1,NA,TGCAGTGCTAGACAAAACTATGGCTACACCTTC,CSARQNYGYTF
TRBJ2-7,NA,TRBV9,NA,TGTGCCAGCAGCGTATCGGGGCAGAGCTCCTACGAGCAGTACTTC,CASSVSGQSSYEQYF
TRBJ2-3,NA,TRBV5-1,NA,TGCGCCAGCAGCTTAGAACCAGGCACAGATACGCAGTATTTT,CASSLEPGTDTQYF
TRBJ2-3,NA,TRBV24-1,TRBD1,TGTGCCACCGAAGACAGGGGGTCCACAGATACGCAGTATTTT,CATEDRGSTDTQYF
TRBJ2-1,NA,TRBV12-3/TRBV12-4,NA,TGTGCCAGCAGTTTAGGCAGGGACCCCTACAATGAGCAGTTCTTC,CASSLGRDPYNEQFF
TRBJ2-7,NA,TRBV29-1,NA,TGCAGCGTTGTGATGGGGTTTGGCTACGAGCAGTACTTC,CSVVMGFGYEQYF
TRBJ1-5,many,TRBV11-2,NA,TGTGCCAGCAGCCGCTCGGGGCCCGGGAATCAGCCCCAGCATTTT,CASSRSGPGNQPQHF
TRBJ2-3,NA,TRBV5-1,TRBD1,TGCGCCAGCAGCCCCCGGCGGACAGGGACAGATACGCAGTATTTT,CASSPRRTGTDTQYF
TRBJ1-5,NA,TRBV5-1,NA,TGCGCCAGCTCGTGGGGGAGCGGGGAGAAAGCCCAGCATTTT,CASSWGSGEKAQHF
TRBJ1-1,few,TRBV7-3,NA,TGTGCCAGCAGTCGCGATCACTACACTGAAGCTTTCTTT,CASSRDHYTEAFF
TRBJ2-1,many,TRBV12-3/TRBV12-4,NA,TGTGCCAGCAGTTTAACGCGGGGATATTACAATGAGCAGTTCTTC,CASSLTRGYYNEQFF
TRBJ1-4,NA,TRBV5-1,NA,TGCGCCAGCAGCAGCGGTTCAACTAATGAAAAACTGTTTTTT,CASSSGSTNEKLFF
TRBJ2-1,few,TRBV4-3,TRBD1,TGCGCCAGCAGCCAAGATGGGACAGTTTACAATGAGCAGTTCTTC,CASSQDGTVYNEQFF
TRBJ2-2,few,TRBV7-9,TRBD2,TGTGCCAGCAGCTCGGGACTAGCAGGGGAGCTGTTTTTT,CASSSGLAGELFF
TRBJ1-5,NA,TRBV5-1,TRBD1,TGCGCCAGCAGCTTGACAGGGGGCCACAATCAGCCCCAGCATTTT,CASSLTGGHNQPQHF
TRBJ2-5,NA,TRBV7-7,TRBD2,TGTGCTAGCAGCTTAGCGCTAGCGGGAGGAGAAGAGACCCAGTACTTC,CASSLALAGGEETQYF
TRBJ1-1,few,TRBV27,NA,TGTGCCAGCAGTCCCGTCGTGGGGGGCACTGAAGCTTTCTTT,CASSPVVGGTEAFF
TRBJ1-1,NA,TRBV5-1,NA,TGCGCCAGCAGCTTCTCGGTCGGGGTTAGCACTGAAGCTTTCTTT,CASSFSVGVSTEAFF